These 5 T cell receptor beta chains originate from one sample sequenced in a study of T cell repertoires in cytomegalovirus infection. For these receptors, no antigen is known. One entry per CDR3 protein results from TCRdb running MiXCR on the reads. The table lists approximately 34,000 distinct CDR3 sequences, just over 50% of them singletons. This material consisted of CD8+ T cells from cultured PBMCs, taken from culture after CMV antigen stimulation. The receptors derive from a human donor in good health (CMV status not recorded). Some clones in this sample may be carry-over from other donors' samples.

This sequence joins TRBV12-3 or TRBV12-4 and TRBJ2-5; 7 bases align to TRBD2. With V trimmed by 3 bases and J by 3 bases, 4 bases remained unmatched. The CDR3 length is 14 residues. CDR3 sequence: CASSFTLAKETQYF. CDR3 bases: TGTGCCAGCAGTTTTACACTAGCGAAAGAGACCCAGTACTTC.

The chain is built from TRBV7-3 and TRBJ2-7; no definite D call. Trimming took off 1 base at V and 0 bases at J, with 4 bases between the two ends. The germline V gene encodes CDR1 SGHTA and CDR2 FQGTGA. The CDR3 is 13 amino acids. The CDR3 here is CASSLSGSYEQYF. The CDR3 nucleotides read TGTGCCAGCAGCTTAAGTGGCTCCTACGAGCAGTACTTC.

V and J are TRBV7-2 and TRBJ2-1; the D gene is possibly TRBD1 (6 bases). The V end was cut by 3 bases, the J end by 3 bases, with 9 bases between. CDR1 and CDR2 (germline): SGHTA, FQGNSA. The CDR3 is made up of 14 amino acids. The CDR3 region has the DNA TGTGCCAGCAGCTTCCGGGACAACTACAATGAGCAGTTCTTC. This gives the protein CASSFRDNYNEQFF. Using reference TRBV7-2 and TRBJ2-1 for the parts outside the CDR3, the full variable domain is GAGVSQSPSNKVTEKGKDVELRCDPISGHTALYWYRQSLGQGLEFLIYFQGNSAPDKSGLPSDRFSAERTGGSVSTLTIQRTQQEDSAVYLCASSFRDNYNEQFFGPGTRLTVL.

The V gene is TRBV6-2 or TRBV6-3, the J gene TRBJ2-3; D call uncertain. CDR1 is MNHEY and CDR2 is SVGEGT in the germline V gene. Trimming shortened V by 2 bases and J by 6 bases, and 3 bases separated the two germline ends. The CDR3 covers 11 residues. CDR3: CASSYPDTQYF. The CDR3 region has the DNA TGTGCCAGCAGTTACCCGGATACGCAGTATTTT.

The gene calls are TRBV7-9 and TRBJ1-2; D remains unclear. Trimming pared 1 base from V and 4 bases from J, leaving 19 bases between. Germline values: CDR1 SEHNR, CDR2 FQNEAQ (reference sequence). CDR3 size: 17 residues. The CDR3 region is CASSLGAVNQDFYGYTF. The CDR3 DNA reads TGTGCCAGCAGCTTAGGGGCCGTGAATCAAGATTTCTATGGCTACACCTTC.